The 32 T cell receptor beta chains below were found in one sample sequenced in a study of OX40 agonist ivuxolimab in advanced cancers. Only in-frame clones appear in the TCRdb table, and some are missing; sequencing was by immunoSEQ multiplex PCR. Of over 15,000 clones listed, about two thirds were seen once; the top ten hold roughly a fifth. This specimen consisted of CD4+ or CD8+ T cells sorted from blood, obtained in a trial of the OX40 agonist ivuxolimab. All receptors come from an adult with an advanced solid tumor such as melanoma, head and neck, liver or kidney cancer.

V and J are TRBV7-9 and TRBJ2-5, with unresolved D. Gene TRBJ2-7 matches the end of the DNA better, so the J call may be wrong. Germline V CDR1 and CDR2: SEHNR, FQNEAQ (reference sequence). The CDR3 is 14 amino acids. The CDR3 loop is CASSLEELSYEQYF. The CDR3 region has the DNA TGTGCCAGCAGCTTAGAGGAACTCTCCTACGAGCAGTACTTC.

V usage is TRBV27 and J usage is TRBJ2-1, with 7 bases that match TRBD1. This CDR3 has 13 amino acids. CDR1 is MNHEY and CDR2 is SMNVEV in the germline V gene (reference sequence). Trimming cost V 8 bases and J 3 bases; bases outside gene matches: 4. The CDR3 sequence is CASGDRDYNEQFF. DNA for the CDR3: TGTGCCAGCGGGGACAGAGACTACAATGAGCAGTTCTTC.

This rearrangement joins TRBV7-6 to TRBJ2-7; no clear D. The CDR3 sequence is 12 residues long. The V end lost 4 bases, the J end lost 2 bases, and 6 bases lay between the germline ends. Germline CDR1 reads SGHVS; CDR2 reads FNYEAQ. The CDR3 spells CASSSNPYEQYF. The CDR3 DNA is TGTGCCAGCAGCTCCAATCCCTACGAGCAGTACTTC.

V usage is TRBV28 and J usage is TRBJ2-2; maybe TRBD2 (5 bases). From germline, CDR1 is MDHEN and CDR2 SYDVKM. Trimming removed 4 bases at V and 0 bases at J, with 9 bases between. The length of the CDR3 is 15 residues. The CDR3, as DNA: TGTGCCAGCAGTTCGGACTTCTCGAACACCGGGGAGCTGTTTTTT. Translation gives CASSSDFSNTGELFF.

This clone turned up a few times. This chain connects TRBV7-6 to TRBJ2-7; tentatively, D is TRBD2 (5 bases). Germline values: CDR1 SGHVS, CDR2 FNYEAQ. V was cut by 1 base and J by 0 bases, with 13 bases left in between. The CDR3 is 16 residues long. CDR3 residues: CASSLEVGATSYEQYF. In DNA, the CDR3 is TGTGCCAGCAGCTTAGAAGTGGGAGCCACCTCCTACGAGCAGTACTTC.

The chain uses TRBV9 and TRBJ2-7; 9 nucleotides align to TRBD2. CDR1 SGDLS and CDR2 YYNGEE come from the germline V gene. After removal of 3 bases from V and 3 bases from J, the junction contained 4 bases not matched to a gene. This CDR3 is built from 14 residues. This CDR3 reads CASSAVAGDYEQYF. The CDR3 DNA follows: TGTGCCAGCAGCGCTGTAGCGGGGGACTACGAGCAGTACTTC.

The chain is built from TRBV5-5 and TRBJ1-2, with 7 nucleotides matching TRBD1. Losses at the gene ends were 5 bases for V and 8 bases for J; bases not matched to a gene: 15. The CDR3 totals 15 residues. Germline values: CDR1 SGHKS, CDR2 YYEKEE (reference sequence). The CDR3 DNA is TGTGCCAGCAGGGATCCTACAGGGGAGGAGGACGGCTACACCTTC. Translated: CASRDPTGEEDGYTF.

This clone was seen a single time. The rearrangement links TRBV27 to TRBJ2-7; a possible D gene is TRBD2 (5 bases). The germline V and J ends were trimmed by 5 bases and 0 bases, with 11 bases remaining between them. The germline CDR1 and CDR2 sequences are MNHEY and SMNVEV (reference sequence). This CDR3 spans 14 amino acids. The CDR3 reads CASSMDLSSYEQYF. CDR3 in DNA: TGTGCCAGCAGTATGGACTTGTCCTCCTACGAGCAGTACTTC.

The chain couples TRBV9 to TRBJ2-7; possible D gene TRBD2, 5 bases. The germline V gene encodes CDR1 SGDLS and CDR2 YYNGEE. V lost 0 bases to trimming and J lost 2 bases, with 12 bases between them. This CDR3 is 15 amino acids long. CDR3 region: CASSVGDSAAYEQYF. The DNA of the CDR3 is TGTGCCAGCAGCGTAGGGGATAGCGCCGCCTACGAGCAGTACTTC.

By share, this clone counts as medium-sized. The rearrangement uses TRBV10-3 and TRBJ1-3; no clear D gene. The ends were cut back, 6 bases at V and 4 bases at J, with 7 bases in the middle. Germline loops: CDR1 ENHRY, CDR2 SYGVKD. The CDR3 is 12 amino acids. The CDR3 sequence is CAISRGGNTIYF. CDR3 sequence (DNA): TGTGCCATCAGCCGAGGAGGAAACACCATATATTTT.

The CDR3 DNA follows: TGTGCCAGCAGTGGGGGCCTTCAGCCCGGGGAGCTGTTTTTT. This codes for CASSGGLQPGELFF. This sequence joins TRBV2 and TRBJ2-2, with D perhaps matching TRBD1 (5 bases). The germline V and J ends were trimmed by 4 bases and 6 bases, with 12 bases remaining between them. In germline, CDR1 is SNHLY, CDR2 FYNNEI. There are 14 residues in the CDR3.

A word on this clone: This same CDR3 is encoded by further DNA sequences in the sample. The chain recombines TRBV2 with TRBJ2-7; TRBD2 is a possible D gene (6 bases). From germline, CDR1 is SNHLY and CDR2 FYNNEI. The CDR3 is 14 residues long. V was trimmed by 7 bases and J by 7 bases, leaving 20 bases between them. This chain's CDR3 is CASITGGPHSEQYF. The CDR3 bases are TGTGCCAGCATTACAGGAGGGCCTCATTCGGAGCAGTACTTC.

This chain connects TRBV7-9 to TRBJ2-1, with D hard to call. Germline assignment: CDR1 SEHNR and CDR2 FQNEAQ (reference sequence). Between the trimmed V and J ends, which lost 3 bases and 2 bases, there was a span of 11 bases. The CDR3 spans 15 residues. The CDR3 here is CASSLLDRTYNEQFF. The CDR3 nucleotides are TGTGCCAGCAGCTTGTTGGATAGGACCTACAATGAGCAGTTCTTC. Supplemented by reference TRBV7-9 and TRBJ2-1, the full variable domain reads DTGVSQNPRHKITKRGQNVTFRCDPISEHNRLYWYRQTLGQGPEFLTYFQNEAQLEKSRLLSDRFSAERPKGSFSTLEIQRTEQGDSAMYLCASSLLDRTYNEQFFGPGTRLTVL.

This clone is medium-sized. The genes are TRBV10-1 and TRBJ2-2; 9 nucleotides agree with TRBD2. CDR3 length: 17 residues. Germline loops: CDR1 WNHNN, CDR2 SYGVQD (reference sequence). V lost 2 bases, J lost 6 bases, and 10 bases stayed unmatched. Here the CDR3 reads CASSETIAGAGAGELFF. The CDR3 region has the DNA TGCGCCAGCAGTGAGACCATAGCGGGAGCGGGTGCCGGGGAGCTGTTTTTT.

The gene calls are TRBV28 and TRBJ2-7; TRBD1 matches at 12 bases. V lost 4 bases and J lost 2; bases outside the gene matches: 3. The CDR3 sequence is 15 residues long. The germline gives CDR1 MDHEN, CDR2 SYDVKM. Here the CDR3 DNA reads TGTGCCAGCAGTTCCGGGACAGGGGGCACCTACGAGCAGTACTTC. This codes for CASSSGTGGTYEQYF.

Note on this clone: This sample also contains other DNA sequences that code for the same CDR3. The V gene is TRBV11-2, the J gene TRBJ2-7; D is ambiguous. The CDR3 runs 13 residues. CDR1 is SGHAT, CDR2 FQNNGV, per germline. V was trimmed by 2 bases and J by 3 bases, leaving 8 bases between them. CDR3 nucleotides: TGTGCCAGCAGCTTACTAGGAAGCTACGAGCAGTACTTC. It translates to CASSLLGSYEQYF.

In this sample, this clone turned up a few times. The gene calls are TRBV19 and TRBJ2-6; 9 bases are shared with TRBD1. From germline, CDR1 is LNHDA and CDR2 SQIVND (reference sequence). The V gene end was trimmed by 5 bases and the J gene end by 1 base; junction bases not matched to a gene: 6. This CDR3 has 17 amino acids. In DNA form, the CDR3 reads TGTGCCAGTAGTCCCGGGACAGGGCTGTCTGGGGCCAACGTCCTGACTTTC. Protein sequence: CASSPGTGLSGANVLTF.

Within the sample, this clone is medium-sized. The chain carries TRBV29-1 and TRBJ1-2, with 10 bases aligning to TRBD1. Looked up from germline, CDR1 is SQVTM and CDR2 is ANQGSEA. Trimming took 3 bases from V and 5 from J; bases not matched to a gene: 6. CDR3 size: 14 residues. The CDR3 nucleotides read TGCAGCGTTGACCCGGGACAGGGGCCGTATGGCTACACCTTC. Translation gives CSVDPGQGPYGYTF.

By share of the sample, this clone is medium-sized. The CDR3 DNA follows: TGTGCCAGCACGGCAGGCTCTAACTATGGCTACACCTTC. It yields the protein CASTAGSNYGYTF. V and J are TRBV28 and TRBJ1-2; no clear D. Germline CDR1 is MDHEN and CDR2 is SYDVKM. There are 13 residues in the CDR3. Trimming cost V 7 bases and J 0 bases, with 9 bases left between them.

The chain links TRBV9 to TRBJ1-5; TRBD1 matches at 8 bases. Germline CDR1 is SGDLS and CDR2 is YYNGEE. Germline trimming cut 3 bases from V and 2 bases from J; bases unmatched to any gene: 7. This CDR3 is 16 amino acids long. CDR3 residues: CASSEDTGGGNQPQHF. The DNA of the CDR3 is TGTGCCAGCAGCGAAGACACAGGGGGTGGCAATCAGCCCCAGCATTTT.

This chain links TRBV15 with TRBJ2-2; no firm D call. Germline V gene sequence: CDR1 LNHNV, CDR2 YYDKDF (reference sequence). The V end lost 5 bases, the J end lost 7 bases, and 17 bases lay between the germline ends. This CDR3 has 15 amino acids. CDR3 protein: CATSGRAAPGGELFF. CDR3 nucleotides: TGTGCCACCAGCGGCCGGGCCGCCCCGGGCGGGGAGCTGTTTTTT. The entire variable domain, with the rest obtained from reference TRBV15 and TRBJ2-2, is as follows: DAMVIQNPRYQVTQFGKPVTLSCSQTLNHNVMYWYQQKSSQAPKLLFHYYDKDFNNEADTPDNFQSRRPNTSFCFLDIRSPGLGDTAMYLCATSGRAAPGGELFFGEGSRLTVL.

V usage is TRBV11-2 and J usage is TRBJ2-1; possibly TRBD2 for D (5 bases). The length of the CDR3 is 15 residues. Trimming removed 7 bases from V and 8 bases from J, with 21 bases in between. Germline V lookup: CDR1 SGHAT, CDR2 FQNNGV. CDR3 bases: TGTGCCAGCACCTATGGCGGGCTAGAGGGCGATGAGCAGTTCTTC. It is translated as CASTYGGLEGDEQFF.

The V gene is TRBV7-9, the J gene TRBJ2-1; maybe TRBD2 (6 bases). Germline CDR1 reads SEHNR; CDR2 reads FQNEAQ (reference sequence). CDR3 length: 18 residues. Trimming shortened V by 6 bases and J by 0 bases, and 21 bases separated the two germline ends. The CDR3 loop reads CASSPSAGTFSSYNEQFF. The CDR3, as DNA: TGTGCCAGCAGTCCATCGGCCGGGACTTTTAGCTCCTACAATGAGCAGTTCTTC.

The chain joins TRBV29-1 to TRBJ2-7; 14 nucleotides match TRBD2. The CDR3 has 14 residues. V was clipped by 7 bases and J by 5 bases; unmatched bases: 7. The germline gives CDR1 SQVTM, CDR2 ANQGSEA. The chain's CDR3 is CSAGLAGVLNEQYF. The CDR3 coding sequence is TGCAGCGCGGGACTAGCGGGAGTATTGAACGAGCAGTACTTC.

The V and J genes are TRBV5-4 and TRBJ2-7, with 8 bases aligning to TRBD2. The CDR3 has 12 amino acids. Per the germline V gene, CDR1 is SGHNT and CDR2 is YYREEE (reference sequence). The junction had 0 bases not matched to a gene; V was cut back by 4 bases and J by 3 bases. CDR3 sequence: CASSTSGYEQYF. The CDR3 coding sequence is TGTGCCAGCAGCACTAGCGGCTACGAGCAGTACTTC. The full variable domain, its missing parts supplied by reference TRBV5-4 and TRBJ2-7, is ETGVTQSPTHLIKTRGQQVTLRCSSQSGHNTVSWYQQALGQGPQFIFQYYREEENGRGNFPPRFSGLQFPNYSSELNVNALELDDSALYLCASSTSGYEQYFGPGTRLTVT.

This chain connects TRBV4-1 to TRBJ2-7, with D perhaps TRBD2 (5 bases). Trimming stripped 1 base from V and 3 bases from J, with 13 bases between. The V gene's germline CDR1 is MGHRA and CDR2 YSYEKL. This CDR3 contains 15 residues. This CDR3 is CASSQVGTGNYEQYF. The CDR3 DNA reads as TGCGCCAGCAGCCAAGTGGGAACGGGGAACTACGAGCAGTACTTC.

V and J are TRBV5-6 and TRBJ1-5; D remains unclear. The CDR3 runs to 12 residues. Trimming pared 0 bases from V and 6 bases from J, leaving 4 bases between. The germline V gene encodes CDR1 SGHDT and CDR2 YYEEEE. CDR3 DNA: TGTGCCAGCAGCTTGGGGTCTCAGCCCCAGCATTTT. Encoded protein: CASSLGSQPQHF.

Points on this clone: This may be a read error: a much more frequent sequence differs by one nucleotide. Other nucleotide sequences from this sample produce the same CDR3. CDR3 residues: CASSQGTSETDTQYF. In DNA, the CDR3 is TGTGCCAGCAGCCAAGGGACTAGTGAGACAGATACGCAGTATTTT. The chain couples TRBV7-2 to TRBJ2-3; TRBD2 matches at 8 bases. The CDR3 has 15 residues. Germline V gene sequence: CDR1 SGHTA, CDR2 FQGNSA. V was clipped by 5 bases and J by 3 bases; unmatched bases: 7.

This sequence joins TRBV7-8 and TRBJ2-7; D unclear. Germline V gene data show CDR1 as SGHVS and CDR2 as FQNEAQ. Trimming shortened V by 0 bases and J by 2 bases, and 8 bases separated the two germline ends. This CDR3 comprises 14 residues. CDR3 sequence: CASSLAGLAYEQYF. The CDR3 DNA reads as TGTGCCAGCAGCTTAGCTGGGCTCGCCTACGAGCAGTACTTC.

V and J are TRBV4-3 and TRBJ2-7; 11 nucleotides line up with TRBD1. V trimming: 0 bases; J trimming: 4 bases; junction bases outside the gene matches: 2. CDR1 and CDR2 from the germline V gene are LGHNA and YSLEER. The CDR3 consists of 15 residues. For the CDR3, the DNA is TGCGCCAGCAGCCAAGAGGGGACAGGGGGATACGAGCAGTACTTC. It encodes CASSQEGTGGYEQYF.

CDR3 loop: CASEDREGTGELFF. In DNA form, the CDR3 reads TGTGCCAGCGAGGACAGGGAGGGCACCGGGGAGCTGTTTTTT. The chain recombines TRBV11-3 with TRBJ2-2; TRBD1 is a possible D gene (8 bases). Germline lookup yields CDR1 SGHNT and CDR2 YENEEA. Trimming shortened V by 8 bases and J by 4 bases, and 14 bases separated the two germline ends. The CDR3 runs 14 residues.

The rearrangement links TRBV11-3 to TRBJ2-5, with 8 bases fitting TRBD2. The CDR3 totals 15 residues. Per the germline V gene, CDR1 is SGHNT and CDR2 is YENEEA. V lost 5 bases, J lost 1 base, and 6 bases stayed unmatched. CDR3 protein: CASSPLAGSQETQYF. The DNA for the CDR3 is TGTGCCAGCAGCCCTCTAGCGGGCAGCCAAGAGACCCAGTACTTC.